This entry lists 29 T cell receptor beta chains sequenced from one sample in a study of blood T cell repertoires in COVID-19. The repertoire was sequenced with immunoSEQ multiplex PCR; TCRdb's copy has only in-frame clones and lacks some. The table has under 130,000 clones, more than 80% seen once. Sample: peripheral blood. The receptors shown here come from a woman in her sixties or seventies with acute or convalescent COVID-19.

The V call is TRBV11-2, the J call TRBJ2-1; TRBD2 is a possible D gene (6 bases). The CDR3 is made up of 14 amino acids. CDR1 and CDR2 from the germline V gene are SGHAT and FQNNGV. The V gene lost 5 bases and the J gene lost 4 bases, with 12 bases spanning the gap. The CDR3 loop is CASSLSGIYNEQFF. The CDR3 DNA is TGTGCCAGCAGCCTTAGCGGTATATACAATGAGCAGTTCTTC.

The chain links TRBV5-5 to TRBJ1-2; D unresolved. Germline CDR1 is SGHKS and CDR2 is YYEKEE (reference sequence). V was clipped by 5 bases and J by 5 bases, with 13 bases between them. The CDR3 covers 13 residues. In DNA, the CDR3 is TGTGCCAGCAGTAACCCGGTCGGGTATGGCTACACCTTC. Residues: CASSNPVGYGYTF.

The chain carries TRBV28 and TRBJ2-1; 9 bases are a match to TRBD1. V dropped 1 base and J dropped 6; count of bases not matched to a gene: 7. The germline gives CDR1 MDHEN, CDR2 SYDVKM. The CDR3 extends over 16 amino acids. The CDR3 reads CASSLSGTGIGNEQFF. The CDR3 nucleotides are TGTGCCAGCAGTTTATCGGGGACAGGGATAGGCAATGAGCAGTTCTTC.

The rearrangement joins TRBV28 to TRBJ1-2; D unclear. The germline V gene encodes CDR1 MDHEN and CDR2 SYDVKM. V was trimmed by 5 bases and J by 2 bases, leaving 9 bases between them. CDR3 size: 13 residues. CDR3: CASSTAGNYGYTF. CDR3 in DNA: TGTGCCAGCAGTACAGCGGGGAACTATGGCTACACCTTC.

This chain links TRBV7-8 with TRBJ1-6; 8 bases align to TRBD1. With V trimmed by 5 bases and J by 10 bases, 16 bases remained unmatched. Germline lookup yields CDR1 SGHVS and CDR2 FQNEAQ. This CDR3 contains 17 residues. CDR3 sequence reads: CASSRRVRDRGASPLHF. The CDR3 DNA is TGTGCCAGCAGCCGACGAGTACGAGACAGGGGTGCCTCACCCCTCCACTTT.

The rearrangement joins TRBV5-4 to TRBJ2-1; 9 bases fit TRBD2. CDR1 is SGHNT and CDR2 is YYREEE in the germline V gene (reference sequence). The CDR3 runs to 15 residues. V shed 5 bases and J 3 bases; nucleotides not matched to a gene: 6. The CDR3 region is CASSSGGRDYNEQFF. CDR3 DNA sequence: TGTGCCAGCAGTTCGGGCGGGAGGGACTACAATGAGCAGTTCTTC.

The chain carries TRBV18 and TRBJ1-1; TRBD1 matches 8 bases. Germline values: CDR1 KGHSH, CDR2 LQKENI. The V segment lost 3 bases and the J segment 4 bases; nucleotides outside the gene matches: 1. This CDR3 comprises 13 residues. Here the CDR3 DNA reads TGTGCCAGCTCACCGACAGGGGCCACTGAAGCTTTCTTT. Translating gives CASSPTGATEAFF.

The gene calls are TRBV2 and TRBJ2-3; 14 bases match TRBD2. CDR3 size: 18 residues. Germline V gives CDR1 SNHLY, CDR2 FYNNEI. V dropped 5 bases and J dropped 3; count of bases not matched to a gene: 10. This CDR3 reads CASSQRGGTSGSTDTQYF. As DNA, the CDR3 is TGTGCCAGCAGTCAACGCGGGGGGACTAGCGGGAGTACAGATACGCAGTATTTT.

V is TRBV19 and J is TRBJ2-1; 9 bases agree with TRBD2. Looked up from germline, CDR1 is LNHDA and CDR2 is SQIVND (reference sequence). This CDR3 spans 14 amino acids. The V and J ends lost 3 bases and 9 bases, in that order; junction bases with no gene match: 6. CDR3 nucleotide sequence: TGTGCCAGTAGTATGGGACTAGCTGACGGTGAGCAGTTCTTC. Protein sequence: CASSMGLADGEQFF.

V is TRBV5-1 and J is TRBJ1-5; 8 positions agree with TRBD1. V gave up 4 bases and J gave up 7 bases; unmatched junction bases: 10. The CDR3 has 15 amino acids. Germline V CDR1 and CDR2: SGHRS, YFSETQ. Here the CDR3 reads CASSPGQGKWQPQHF. The CDR3 DNA reads as TGCGCCAGCAGCCCCGGACAGGGAAAATGGCAGCCCCAGCATTTT.

The chain is built from TRBV5-1 and TRBJ1-1, with D possibly TRBD1 on 5 matching bases. CDR3 size: 15 residues. Germline CDR1 reads SGHRS; CDR2 reads YFSETQ. Trimming took off 2 bases at V and 2 bases at J, with 13 bases between the two ends. The CDR3 loop is CASSLTGRGNTEAFF. CDR3 DNA: TGCGCCAGCAGCTTAACGGGGAGGGGAAACACTGAAGCTTTCTTT.

The chain is built from TRBV5-5 and TRBJ1-6; D is possibly TRBD1 (5 bases). Per the germline V gene, CDR1 is SGHKS and CDR2 is YYEKEE (reference sequence). Trimming removed 3 bases at V and 7 bases at J, with 14 bases between. The CDR3 sequence is 15 residues long. The CDR3 protein is CASSWGEVMNSPLHF. The CDR3 DNA sequence: TGTGCCAGCAGCTGGGGGGAGGTCATGAATTCACCCCTCCACTTT.

The sample holds one count of this clone. This rearrangement joins TRBV15 to TRBJ1-5, with TRBD1 identical over 8 bases. The germline gives CDR1 LNHNV, CDR2 YYDKDF (reference sequence). V was pared by 2 bases and J by 7 bases, with 4 bases of the junction left unmatched. The CDR3 has 14 amino acids. CDR3 nucleotides: TGTGCCACCAGCAGATCAGGGGGCAGGCAGCCCCAGCATTTT. This gives the protein CATSRSGGRQPQHF.

The rearrangement links TRBV30 to TRBJ1-1, with D perhaps matching TRBD1 (6 bases). Trimming stripped 4 bases from V and 2 bases from J, with 11 bases between. The CDR3 spans 13 residues. From germline, CDR1 is GTSNPN and CDR2 SVGIG (reference sequence). Here the CDR3 reads CAWTDRINTEAFF. CDR3 nucleotides: TGTGCCTGGACAGACAGGATAAACACTGAAGCTTTCTTT.

The chain employs TRBV2 and TRBJ1-5, with TRBD1 identical over 9 bases. Losses at the gene ends were 7 bases for V and 2 bases for J; bases not matched to a gene: 9. This CDR3 has 16 amino acids. From germline, CDR1 is SNHLY and CDR2 FYNNEI. The CDR3 sequence: CASNIPGQGGNQPQHF. CDR3 nucleotides: TGTGCCAGCAATATTCCGGGACAGGGAGGCAATCAGCCCCAGCATTTT. The full variable domain, with the rest looked up from reference TRBV2 and TRBJ1-5, is EPEVTQTPSHQVTQMGQEVILRCVPISNHLYFYWYRQILGQKVEFLVSFYNNEISEKSEIFDDQFSVERPDGSNFTLKIRSTKLEDSAMYFCASNIPGQGGNQPQHFGDGTRLSIL.

J is TRBJ2-2 and V is TRBV30, with D possibly being TRBD2 (5 bases). V was clipped by 0 bases and J by 1 base, with 12 bases between them. Germline V gene data show CDR1 as GTSNPN and CDR2 as SVGIG (reference sequence). This CDR3 has 16 residues. CDR3 DNA sequence: TGTGCCTGGAGTGTAACGCTAGCCGTGAACACCGGGGAGCTGTTTTTT. Its translation is CAWSVTLAVNTGELFF.

V gene TRBV13 combines with J gene TRBJ1-1; 7 bases are a match to TRBD1. V was clipped by 2 bases and J by 2 bases; unmatched bases: 5. This CDR3 has 15 residues. Germline CDR1 PRHDT, CDR2 FYEKMQ (reference sequence). DNA for the CDR3: TGTGCCAGCAGCTTATTCGCAGGGGGTAACACTGAAGCTTTCTTT. It translates to CASSLFAGGNTEAFF.

The chain joins TRBV27 to TRBJ2-3, with TRBD2 identical over 8 bases. Germline CDR1 reads MNHEY; CDR2 reads SMNVEV (reference sequence). CDR3 length equals 15 residues. V was pared by 7 bases and J by 0 bases, with 6 bases of the junction left unmatched. The CDR3 protein is CASKIPSGSTDTQYF. CDR3 DNA: TGTGCCAGCAAAATTCCTAGCGGGAGCACAGATACGCAGTATTTT.

This rearrangement joins TRBV27 to TRBJ1-5; the D gene is possibly TRBD1 (6 bases). Germline CDR1 and CDR2: MNHEY and SMNVEV (reference sequence). The CDR3 has 15 amino acids. V was cut by 3 bases and J by 0 bases, with 9 bases left in between. The DNA for the CDR3 is TGTGCCAGCAGTTTGGGGGCCTATAGCAATCAGCCCCAGCATTTT. Translated, it gives CASSLGAYSNQPQHF.

V and J are TRBV6-5 and TRBJ2-5; weak D call: TRBD1 (5 bases). CDR1 MNHEY and CDR2 SVGAGI come from the germline V gene. The CDR3 has 13 amino acids. V was shortened by 6 bases and J by 2 bases, with 10 bases between the two germline ends. CDR3 protein: CASSLGVQETQYF. CDR3 nucleotides: TGTGCCAGCAGCCTAGGGGTTCAAGAGACCCAGTACTTC.

This sequence joins TRBV19 and TRBJ2-1, with 10 bases that match TRBD2. Trimming took 5 bases from V and 4 from J; bases not matched to a gene: 8. This CDR3 has 16 residues. Germline lookup yields CDR1 LNHDA and CDR2 SQIVND (reference sequence). CDR3 sequence reads: CASSARRTSGYNEQFF. The CDR3 nucleotides read TGTGCCAGTAGTGCCCGTAGGACTAGCGGTTACAATGAGCAGTTCTTC.

The chain recombines TRBV6-5 with TRBJ1-5; 7 bases are a match to TRBD1. In germline, CDR1 is MNHEY, CDR2 SVGAGI. This CDR3 is 14 amino acids long. Trimming at V came to 10 bases and at J to 6 bases, leaving 12 bases not matched to a gene. CDR3 nucleotides: TGTGCCATTCAACTTAACAGGGGAAGTCAGCCCCAGCATTTT. It is translated as CAIQLNRGSQPQHF.

This rearrangement joins TRBV5-1 to TRBJ1-1, with a tentative D call TRBD1 (6 bases). The V gene lost 3 bases and the J gene lost 1 base, with 10 bases spanning the gap. Germline values: CDR1 SGHRS, CDR2 YFSETQ. The CDR3 extends over 14 amino acids. CDR3 in amino acids: CASSSPTGNTEAFF. CDR3 nucleotides: TGCGCCAGCAGCTCACCGACAGGGAACACTGAAGCTTTCTTT. The full variable domain, rest sourced from reference TRBV5-1 and TRBJ1-1, is KAGVTQTPRYLIKTRGQQVTLSCSPISGHRSVSWYQQTPGQGLQFLFEYFSETQRNKGNFPGRFSGRQFSNSRSEMNVSTLELGDSALYLCASSSPTGNTEAFFGQGTRLTVV.

The chain combines TRBV24-1 with TRBJ1-1; D not certain. The CDR3 contains 15 residues. The V gene's germline CDR1 is KGHDR and CDR2 SFDVKD. Deletions cut 2 bases from V and 6 bases from J, with 15 bases between. The CDR3 nucleotides are TGTGCCACCAGTGATTCCCCGACACCAGACCCTGAAGCTTTCTTT. Its translation is CATSDSPTPDPEAFF.

The rearrangement links TRBV7-3 to TRBJ2-1; 12 nucleotides match TRBD2. The CDR3 runs to 15 residues. The V gene end was trimmed by 2 bases and the J gene end by 8 bases; junction bases not matched to a gene: 4. Germline values: CDR1 SGHTA, CDR2 FQGTGA. The CDR3 reads CASSLSGLAGYEQFF. The CDR3 nucleotides read TGTGCCAGCAGCTTATCAGGACTAGCGGGATATGAGCAGTTCTTC.

CDR3 amino acids: CASSQVEGTEAFF. DNA of the CDR3: TGTGCCAGCAGCCAAGTCGAGGGCACTGAAGCTTTCTTT. The rearrangement links TRBV3-1 (or the pseudogene TRBV3-2) to TRBJ1-1, with D hard to call. With 1 base removed from V and 4 bases from J, the gap between germline ends came to 7 bases. Germline V gene sequence: CDR1 LGHDT, CDR2 YNNKEL (reference sequence). The CDR3 contains 13 residues.

V gene TRBV27 combines with J gene TRBJ2-3, with 14 bases identical to TRBD2. CDR1 and CDR2 (germline): MNHEY, SMNVEV (reference sequence). This CDR3 comprises 18 residues. J lost 1 base, V lost 6 bases, and 9 bases had no gene match. CDR3 region: CASSPGTSGRPGTDTQYF. The CDR3 DNA follows: TGTGCCAGCAGCCCGGGGACTAGCGGGAGACCGGGCACAGATACGCAGTATTTT.

This clone was recorded only once. CDR3 sequence (DNA): TGCAGCGTCCTGGGGGGAGGGAACTACGAGCAGTACTTC. Its translation: CSVLGGGNYEQYF. V is TRBV29-1 and J is TRBJ2-7; 7 bases match TRBD2. With V trimmed by 6 bases and J by 3 bases, 8 bases remained unmatched. Germline assignment: CDR1 SQVTM and CDR2 ANQGSEA. This CDR3 spans 13 amino acids.

The chain joins TRBV10-3 to TRBJ2-7; 10 bases map to TRBD1. Germline loops: CDR1 ENHRY, CDR2 SYGVKD. After removal of 0 bases from V and 1 base from J, the junction contained 3 bases not matched to a gene. This CDR3 has 16 residues. The CDR3 loop reads CAISESEGQGSYEQYF. CDR3 coding DNA: TGTGCCATCAGTGAGTCGGAGGGACAGGGGTCCTACGAGCAGTACTTC.